The T cell receptor (beta chain) under discussion was sequenced for a study of blood T cell repertoires in COVID-19. Study details: Material from acute and convalescent COVID-19 was sourced from the United States, Italy and Spain. From T cells, B-cell-depleted T cells, or PBMCs came the material, which was cDNA or gDNA.

Researchers sorted participants into cohorts using their self-reported clinical history. The assay was immunoSEQ multiplex PCR, and TCRdb's table has in-frame clones only and misses some. Of around 330,000 clones in the sample, roughly 90% were seen once. From germline, CDR1 is MDHEN and CDR2 SYDVKM. Germline trimming cut 3 bases from V and 0 bases from J; bases unmatched to any gene: 2. CDR3 length: 15 residues. This TCR was recovered from a woman aged 40 to 50 who had recovered from COVID-19. The sequencing input was PBMCs or T cells enriched from blood (not recorded which). The chain combines TRBV28 with TRBJ2-7; 10 bases fit TRBD2. CDR3 coding DNA: TGTGCCAGCAGTTTGACTAGCGGGCCCTCCTACGAGCAGTACTTC. As protein: CASSLTSGPSYEQYF.